This entry lists 3 T cell receptor beta chains sequenced from one sample in a study of shared clonotypes between healthy human individuals. Only CD45RO-negative cells positively selected for CCR7 counted as naive CD8 cells, so terminally differentiated effector memory CD45RA+ cells were excluded. Some clones are missing from TCRdb's copy, which holds only in-frame ones; the method was immunoSEQ multiplex PCR. The sample contains about 1,800,000 clones, about 95% of which appear only once. The sample was naive CD8+ T cells sorted from blood. These receptors were collected from a man aged 18 to 29 in good health.

This sequence joins TRBV7-2 and TRBJ2-5; D might be TRBD1 or TRBD2, each matching 6 bases. The V gene lost 6 bases and the J gene lost 0 bases, with 14 bases spanning the gap. The CDR3 is 15 residues long. CDR1 and CDR2 (germline): SGHTA, FQGNSA. The CDR3 protein is CASRGGGRYQETQYF. CDR3 bases: TGTGCCAGCAGGGGGGGCGGGCGGTACCAAGAGACCCAGTACTTC.

The chain is built from TRBV27 and TRBJ2-1; D gene unclear. Between the trimmed V and J ends, which lost 6 bases and 0 bases, there was a span of 12 bases. The CDR3 consists of 15 residues. CDR1 is MNHEY, CDR2 SMNVEV, per germline (reference sequence). CDR3 DNA: TGTGCCAGCAGCCCCGACGCAAGCTCCTACAATGAGCAGTTCTTC. It specifies CASSPDASSYNEQFF.

In regard to this clone: Distinct nucleotide sequences in the sample also encode this CDR3. The V call is TRBV9, the J call TRBJ2-1; weak D call: TRBD1 (6 bases). CDR3 length: 15 residues. Trimming shortened V by 0 bases and J by 2 bases, and 9 bases separated the two germline ends. Germline-derived CDR1 and CDR2 are SGDLS and YYNGEE. The CDR3 DNA sequence: TGTGCCAGCAGCGTAGCTGGGACACCCTACAATGAGCAGTTCTTC. Its protein is CASSVAGTPYNEQFF. Full variable domain (outside the CDR3, taken from reference TRBV9 and TRBJ2-1): DSGVTQTPKHLITATGQRVTLRCSPRSGDLSVYWYQQSLDQGLQFLIQYYNGEERAKGNILERFSAQQFPDLHSELNLSSLELGDSALYFCASSVAGTPYNEQFFGPGTRLTVL.